Presented here are 31 T cell receptor beta chains from one specimen sequenced in a study of CD8+ T cells in alopecia areata. Treatment: oral pan-JAK inhibitor, 5-10 mg twice daily. Isolated RNA was reverse transcribed into cDNA used as the sequencing template. Generated by immunoSEQ multiplex PCR, the TCRdb table keeps only in-frame clones and is missing some. Of some 200,000 clones in the sample, about three fifths were seen once. Sequencing was performed on CD4+ T cells sorted from blood, taken at week 24, from a patient treated with tofacitinib. The receptors here all came from a human donor with alopecia areata.

The chain couples TRBV27 to TRBJ1-2; D ambiguous. The CDR3 consists of 14 residues. CDR1 is MNHEY, CDR2 SMNVEV, per germline (reference sequence). The V and J ends lost 5 bases and 4 bases respectively, with 14 bases between them. The CDR3 DNA is TGTGCCAGCAGTCCACACGGAGCAGCCTATGGCTACACCTTC. Translating it yields CASSPHGAAYGYTF.

V is TRBV2 and J is TRBJ2-7; 9 bases line up with TRBD2. CDR3 length: 15 residues. V was pared by 0 bases and J by 4 bases, with 4 bases of the junction left unmatched. Germline CDR1 reads SNHLY; CDR2 reads FYNNEI. This chain's CDR3 is CASSEAERGDYEQYF. CDR3 DNA sequence: TGTGCCAGCAGTGAAGCAGAGCGGGGGGATTACGAGCAGTACTTC.

V gene TRBV7-8 combines with J gene TRBJ2-5; no reliable D call. Trimming left V 0 bases short and J 3 bases short, with 11 bases between. This CDR3 is 15 amino acids long. Germline V gene lookup returns CDR1 SGHVS and CDR2 FQNEAQ. The CDR3 DNA reads as TGTGCCAGCAGCTTAGCTAGAGCCTGGGAAGAGACCCAGTACTTC. Amino acids: CASSLARAWEETQYF.

This clone has just a few counts. The chain employs TRBV10-3 and TRBJ2-1; 9 nucleotides line up with TRBD1. With V trimmed by 6 bases and J by 3 bases, 3 bases remained unmatched. CDR1 is ENHRY, CDR2 SYGVKD, per germline. The CDR3 has 14 amino acids. The CDR3 spells CAIREGQGYNEQFF. The CDR3 nucleotides read TGTGCCATCAGGGAGGGACAGGGCTACAATGAGCAGTTCTTC.

This clone was recorded a few times. The chain joins TRBV2 to TRBJ1-2, with D perhaps TRBD1 (5 bases). Germline-derived CDR1 and CDR2 are SNHLY and FYNNEI. The CDR3 runs 15 residues. The V gene lost 6 bases and the J gene lost 4 bases, with 18 bases spanning the gap. CDR3 sequence reads: CASSGDYRALYGYTF. In DNA form, the CDR3 reads TGTGCCAGCAGCGGGGACTATAGGGCCCTCTATGGCTACACCTTC.

The chain is built from TRBV18 and TRBJ2-5; D not resolved. This CDR3 has 15 residues. The V end was cut by 5 bases, the J end by 3 bases, with 16 bases between. Germline V lookup: CDR1 KGHSH, CDR2 LQKENI. CDR3 in amino acids: CASSDRLRRKETQYF. CDR3 DNA: TGTGCCAGCTCAGACCGTCTGAGGCGAAAAGAGACCCAGTACTTC.

This clone was observed once. This chain connects TRBV2 to TRBJ2-1, with D possibly TRBD2 on 5 matching bases. Trimming stripped 6 bases from V and 0 bases from J, with 6 bases between. Germline V gene data show CDR1 as SNHLY and CDR2 as FYNNEI. The CDR3 is 13 amino acids. In nucleotides, the CDR3 is TGTGCCAGCAGGAGGGACTCCTACAATGAGCAGTTCTTC. This codes for CASRRDSYNEQFF.

The rearrangement uses TRBV15 and TRBJ2-5; D gene uncertain. CDR3 size: 13 residues. Germline assignment: CDR1 LNHNV and CDR2 YYDKDF (reference sequence). The V end lost 0 bases, the J end lost 4 bases, and 6 bases lay between the germline ends. The CDR3 sequence: CATSRDWAETQYF. Here the CDR3 DNA reads TGTGCCACCAGCAGAGATTGGGCAGAGACCCAGTACTTC.

The chain is built from TRBV15 and TRBJ2-7; D ambiguous. The germline CDR1 and CDR2 sequences are LNHNV and YYDKDF (reference sequence). The CDR3 covers 12 residues. The V gene lost 5 bases and the J gene lost 4 bases, with 9 bases spanning the gap. In DNA, the CDR3 is TGTGCCACCAGCGGGTCGGATTACGAGCAGTACTTC. It encodes CATSGSDYEQYF.

The chain recombines TRBV5-1 with TRBJ2-5; 10 positions agree with TRBD1. The germline V gene encodes CDR1 SGHRS and CDR2 YFSETQ. The length of the CDR3 is 16 residues. Trimming removed 3 bases from V and 3 bases from J; junction bases left unmatched: 8. The chain's CDR3 is CASSSGSGTGEETQYF. The CDR3 nucleotides read TGCGCCAGCAGCTCCGGAAGCGGGACAGGGGAAGAGACCCAGTACTTC.

Only a few counts were recorded for this clone. The chain couples TRBV29-1 to TRBJ1-2, with D unresolved. CDR1 and CDR2 from the germline V gene are SQVTM and ANQGSEA. This CDR3 has 12 amino acids. V was pared by 4 bases and J by 7 bases, with 13 bases between. CDR3 residues: CSVATLRSGYTF. In DNA form, the CDR3 reads TGCAGCGTTGCCACCCTACGGTCTGGCTACACCTTC. Together with reference TRBV29-1 and TRBJ1-2, the CDR3 gives the full variable domain: SAVISQKPSRDICQRGTSLTIQCQVDSQVTMMFWYRQQPGQSLTLIATANQGSEATYESGFVIDKFPISRPNLTFSTLTVSNMSPEDSSIYLCSVATLRSGYTFGSGTRLTVV.

The chain is built from TRBV6-5 and TRBJ1-1; tentatively, D is TRBD1 (5 bases). Deletions cut 6 bases from V and 7 bases from J, with 18 bases between. Germline CDR1 MNHEY, CDR2 SVGAGI. The CDR3 contains 14 residues. The CDR3 DNA sequence: TGTGCCAGCAGATCAGGGTTTGAAAGAAGTGAAGCTTTCTTT. Translated, it gives CASRSGFERSEAFF.

The chain has TRBV2 and TRBJ2-4, with D maybe TRBD2 (5 bases). The CDR3 runs to 14 residues. Trimming removed 7 bases at V and 2 bases at J, with 12 bases between. The germline CDR1 and CDR2 sequences are SNHLY and FYNNEI. DNA for the CDR3: TGTGCCAGCAAGTCTGGAGGATCCAAAAACATTCAGTACTTC. It translates to CASKSGGSKNIQYF.

The gene calls are TRBV7-2 and TRBJ2-3; D remains ambiguous. Trimming removed 5 bases at V and 1 base at J, with 7 bases between. CDR1 and CDR2 (germline): SGHTA, FQGNSA. The CDR3 extends over 13 amino acids. DNA for the CDR3: TGTGCCAGCAGCGCAGGCCGCACAGATACGCAGTATTTT. This codes for CASSAGRTDTQYF.

The sample holds one count of this clone. The V gene is TRBV4-1, the J gene TRBJ1-1, with 7 bases that match TRBD1. The junction had 9 bases not matched to a gene; V was cut back by 4 bases and J by 4 bases. This CDR3 contains 15 residues. Germline V gene lookup returns CDR1 MGHRA and CDR2 YSYEKL. For the CDR3, the DNA is TGCGCCAGCAGCCCGAGGCTGCAGGGGGGCACTGAAGCTTTCTTT. This translates into CASSPRLQGGTEAFF.

This clone was seen once. This chain connects TRBV5-6 to TRBJ2-6, with 8 bases identical to TRBD1. This CDR3 contains 18 residues. In germline, CDR1 is SGHDT, CDR2 YYEEEE. V lost 2 bases and J lost 0; bases outside the gene matches: 7. CDR3 protein: CASSLRTGSYSGANVLTF. The CDR3 DNA follows: TGTGCCAGCAGCTTAAGGACAGGGAGTTACTCTGGGGCCAACGTCCTGACTTTC.

This clone was counted between two and nine times. The rearrangement uses TRBV6-6 and TRBJ2-1; 8 bases map to TRBD2. Germline V CDR1 and CDR2: MNHNY, SVGAGI (reference sequence). This CDR3 is 15 amino acids long. The J segment lost 9 bases and the V segment lost 6 bases, leaving 13 bases of the junction unmatched. The CDR3 protein is CASSNRPGLEGEQFF. In DNA form, the CDR3 reads TGTGCCAGCAGCAACCGTCCGGGACTAGAGGGTGAGCAGTTCTTC.

About this clone itself: At one boundary the junction diverges from the germline segment, which might be a read error. This rearrangement joins TRBV7-9 to TRBJ1-1; no clear D. This CDR3 is built from 13 residues. Germline loops: CDR1 SEHNR, CDR2 FQNEAQ (reference sequence). The CDR3: CASSLEGRERLTF. In DNA form, the CDR3 reads TGTGCCAGCAGCTTAGAGGGTAGGGAGCGGCTAACATTT.

This rearrangement joins TRBV15 to TRBJ2-7, with D uncertain. The V and J ends lost 0 bases and 3 bases respectively, with 9 bases between them. Germline CDR1 reads LNHNV; CDR2 reads YYDKDF (reference sequence). The CDR3 sequence is 14 residues long. CDR3 residues: CATSRESSFYEQYF. In DNA, the CDR3 is TGTGCCACCAGCAGAGAGAGTAGTTTCTACGAGCAGTACTTC.

The CDR3 here is CASSLAESQGKLFF. The CDR3 region has the DNA TGTGCCAGCAGCTTAGCGGAGTCCCAAGGAAAACTGTTTTTT. The rearrangement joins TRBV7-2 to TRBJ1-4; D is undetermined. This CDR3 contains 14 residues. Trimming stripped 0 bases from V and 10 bases from J, with 12 bases between. Germline V gene lookup returns CDR1 SGHTA and CDR2 FQGNSA.

The V and J genes are TRBV4-1 and TRBJ2-4, with D possibly being TRBD1 (6 bases). Trimming pared 2 bases from V and 6 bases from J, leaving 11 bases between. Germline CDR1 is MGHRA and CDR2 is YSYEKL. This CDR3 has 14 residues. For the CDR3, the DNA is TGCGCCAGCAGCCAAAACCTACAGGGAAACATTCAGTACTTC. Protein product: CASSQNLQGNIQYF.

This chain uses TRBV15 with TRBJ2-5, with D possibly TRBD2 on 6 matching bases. Germline assignment: CDR1 LNHNV and CDR2 YYDKDF (reference sequence). This CDR3 has 15 amino acids. The germline V and J ends were trimmed by 0 bases and 2 bases, with 10 bases remaining between them. As DNA, the CDR3 is TGTGCCACCAGCAGAGATAGGAGGGCGCAAGAGACCCAGTACTTC. It codes for CATSRDRRAQETQYF. The full variable domain, its missing parts supplied by reference TRBV15 and TRBJ2-5, is DAMVIQNPRYQVTQFGKPVTLSCSQTLNHNVMYWYQQKSSQAPKLLFHYYDKDFNNEADTPDNFQSRRPNTSFCFLDIRSPGLGDTAMYLCATSRDRRAQETQYFGPGTRLLVL.

This chain connects TRBV30 to TRBJ2-5; the match to TRBD2 covers 13 bases. V was clipped by 3 bases and J by 9 bases; unmatched bases: 13. Germline V lookup: CDR1 GTSNPN, CDR2 SVGIG (reference sequence). CDR3 length equals 16 residues. As DNA, the CDR3 is TGTGCCTGGAGAGACGGACTAGCGGGAGACTCGTGGGCCCAGTACTTC. Amino acid sequence: CAWRDGLAGDSWAQYF.

This clone was counted only a few times. This chain connects TRBV7-2 to TRBJ2-1; TRBD2 aligns across 10 bases. Trimming took 3 bases from V and 6 from J; bases not matched to a gene: 8. The CDR3 has 16 residues. Germline lookup yields CDR1 SGHTA and CDR2 FQGNSA. CDR3 in amino acids: CASSFRSSGGSNEQFF. CDR3 coding DNA: TGTGCCAGCAGCTTCAGATCTAGCGGGGGTAGCAATGAGCAGTTCTTC. The full variable domain, rest sourced from reference TRBV7-2 and TRBJ2-1, is GAGVSQSPSNKVTEKGKDVELRCDPISGHTALYWYRQSLGQGLEFLIYFQGNSAPDKSGLPSDRFSAERTGGSVSTLTIQRTQQEDSAVYLCASSFRSSGGSNEQFFGPGTRLTVL.

The DNA for the CDR3 is TGTGCCAGCAGCTACAGGGGGGCTCACTACGAGCAGTACTTC. Residues: CASSYRGAHYEQYF. V usage is TRBV6-6 and J usage is TRBJ2-7; 8 nucleotides align to TRBD1. The V gene's germline CDR1 is MNHNY and CDR2 SVGAGI (reference sequence). V dropped 6 bases and J dropped 3; count of bases not matched to a gene: 7. The CDR3 is 14 residues long.

The chain uses TRBV7-2 and TRBJ1-1; TRBD1 agrees at 7 bases. CDR3 length: 14 residues. J was trimmed by 5 bases and V by 2 bases; bases with no gene match: 5. Germline loops: CDR1 SGHTA, CDR2 FQGNSA. The CDR3 reads CASSLQGGGTEAFF. Written as DNA, the CDR3 is TGTGCCAGCAGCTTACAGGGGGGAGGGACTGAAGCTTTCTTT.

The V and J genes are TRBV5-6 and TRBJ2-3, with no clear D. Per the germline V gene, CDR1 is SGHDT and CDR2 is YYEEEE. V shed 2 bases and J shed 3 bases, with 7 bases lying between them. The CDR3 runs 13 residues. CDR3 protein: CASSFQNTDTQYF. CDR3 DNA sequence: TGTGCCAGCAGCTTCCAAAATACAGATACGCAGTATTTT. Looking up the rest from reference TRBV5-6 and TRBJ2-3 gives the full variable domain: DAGVTQSPTHLIKTRGQQVTLRCSPKSGHDTVSWYQQALGQGPQFIFQYYEEEERQRGNFPDRFSGHQFPNYSSELNVNALLLGDSALYLCASSFQNTDTQYFGPGTRLTVL.

The chain has TRBV19 and TRBJ1-5, with D hard to call. CDR3 size: 15 residues. The germline V and J ends were trimmed by 3 bases and 2 bases, with 11 bases remaining between them. The germline V gene encodes CDR1 LNHDA and CDR2 SQIVND (reference sequence). CDR3 nucleotide sequence: TGTGCCAGTAGTATCTCCCAATCTGGCAATCAGCCCCAGCATTTT. Protein product: CASSISQSGNQPQHF.

The V and J genes are TRBV19 and TRBJ1-1; D ambiguous. The V end lost 3 bases, the J end lost 1 base, and 6 bases lay between the germline ends. CDR1 is LNHDA, CDR2 SQIVND, per germline (reference sequence). The CDR3 runs to 13 residues. The CDR3 loop is CASSINQNTEAFF. The CDR3, as DNA: TGTGCCAGTAGTATCAATCAGAACACTGAAGCTTTCTTT.

In its sample, this clone was seen a few times. The chain recombines TRBV29-1 with TRBJ2-1; 14 bases fit TRBD2. Germline values: CDR1 SQVTM, CDR2 ANQGSEA. V was clipped by 6 bases and J by 6 bases; unmatched bases: 7. The CDR3 is 15 residues long. CDR3 residues: CSVSRTSGRFNEQFF. The CDR3 bases are TGCAGCGTGTCCCGGACTAGCGGGAGGTTCAATGAGCAGTTCTTC.

This chain joins TRBV4-1 and TRBJ2-2, with 7 nucleotides matching TRBD1. The length of the CDR3 is 16 residues. V was clipped by 0 bases and J by 1 base; unmatched bases: 2. The germline gives CDR1 MGHRA, CDR2 YSYEKL. The CDR3 protein is CASSQDRTGNTGELFF. The CDR3 region has the DNA TGCGCCAGCAGCCAAGACCGGACAGGGAACACCGGGGAGCTGTTTTTT.